These 18 T cell receptor beta chains came from one sample sequenced in a study of cytomegalovirus exposure and HLA in healthy donors. In the PCR, 60 Vbeta and 13 Jbeta primers were used. Profiling relied on immunoSEQ multiplex PCR, and the TCRdb table lists in-frame clones only, not all of them. The sample yields more than 150,000 clones, 75% to 85% seen once. Sample: PBMCs. The receptors here all came from a man between 18 and 29 years old in good health and CMV-seronegative.

In its sample, this clone was seen once. This rearrangement joins TRBV7-8 to TRBJ1-2; D not certain. The CDR3 length is 13 residues. Germline values: CDR1 SGHVS, CDR2 FQNEAQ. Trimming stripped 2 bases from V and 11 bases from J, with 15 bases between. The CDR3 bases are TGTGCCAGCAGCTTATCGTCCCGGGGTGGGTACACCTTC. Amino acid sequence: CASSLSSRGGYTF.

This clone turned up a few times. Other DNA sequences from this sample encode an identical CDR3 as well. The chain carries TRBV5-1 and TRBJ2-3; 7 bases agree with TRBD2. J lost 0 bases, V lost 0 bases, and 1 base had no gene match. CDR3 length: 15 amino acids. Germline lookup yields CDR1 SGHRS and CDR2 YFSETQ. CDR3 region: CASSLGGGSTDTQYF. The DNA of the CDR3 is TGCGCCAGCAGCTTGGGGGGAGGGAGCACAGATACGCAGTATTTT.

The chain couples TRBV5-1 to TRBJ2-1, with 10 bases lining up with TRBD2. Per germline, CDR1 SGHRS and CDR2 YFSETQ. The CDR3 is made up of 14 amino acids. Trimming at V came to 2 bases and at J to 8 bases, leaving 4 bases not matched to a gene. The CDR3 region is CASSFPSGSYEQFF. The CDR3 coding sequence is TGCGCCAGCAGCTTTCCTAGCGGGAGTTATGAGCAGTTCTTC. Supplemented by reference TRBV5-1 and TRBJ2-1, the full variable domain reads KAGVTQTPRYLIKTRGQQVTLSCSPISGHRSVSWYQQTPGQGLQFLFEYFSETQRNKGNFPGRFSGRQFSNSRSEMNVSTLELGDSALYLCASSFPSGSYEQFFGPGTRLTVL.

The chain combines TRBV7-2 with TRBJ1-4, with TRBD1 as a possible D gene (6 bases). The ends were cut back, 0 bases at V and 8 bases at J, with 7 bases in the middle. The CDR3 contains 13 residues. The germline V gene has CDR1 SGHTA and CDR2 FQGNSA. The CDR3 loop is CASSLARGEKLFF. In DNA form, the CDR3 reads TGTGCCAGCAGCTTAGCGAGGGGGGAAAAACTGTTTTTT.

The chain joins TRBV6-6 to TRBJ1-2, with 7 bases fitting TRBD1. The V and J ends lost 7 bases and 4 bases, in that order; junction bases with no gene match: 9. This CDR3 has 14 residues. Germline CDR1 and CDR2: MNHNY and SVGAGI (reference sequence). CDR3 in DNA: TGTGCCAGCACCGAGACAGGGACCCCCTATGGCTACACCTTC. It specifies CASTETGTPYGYTF.

On this clone itself: A read error may account for a junction end that differs from germline. The rearrangement joins TRBV9 to TRBJ1-4, with a weak D call TRBD1 (5 bases). CDR1 SGDLS and CDR2 YYNGEE come from the germline V gene. There are 13 residues in the CDR3. CDR3 nucleotide sequence: TGTGCCAGCAGCGACGGGGGTAATGGAAAACTGTTTTTT. It yields the protein CASSDGGNGKLFF.

The chain couples TRBV10-3 to TRBJ2-1; 10 bases are shared with TRBD1. CDR1 and CDR2 (germline): ENHRY, SYGVKD. CDR3 length: 13 residues. V lost 7 bases to trimming and J lost 8 bases; unmatched junction nucleotides: 5. CDR3 nucleotide sequence: TGTGCCATCACCACCGGGACAGGGGATGAGCAGTTCTTC. It specifies CAITTGTGDEQFF.

On this clone: Other DNA sequences from this sample encode an identical CDR3 as well. The rearrangement uses TRBV6-6 and TRBJ1-2; D is possibly TRBD1 (6 bases). Germline CDR1 and CDR2: MNHNY and SVGAGI (reference sequence). V lost 0 bases, J lost 4 bases, and 9 bases lay in between. The CDR3 sequence is 14 residues long. The CDR3 is CASSYSDRSYGYTF. CDR3 DNA sequence: TGTGCCAGCAGTTACTCGGACAGATCCTATGGCTACACCTTC.

The chain couples TRBV18 to TRBJ1-5, with TRBD1 identical over 11 bases. The germline V gene encodes CDR1 KGHSH and CDR2 LQKENI. This CDR3 is 19 amino acids long. J was trimmed by 2 bases and V by 2 bases; bases with no gene match: 11. Here the CDR3 DNA reads TGTGCCAGCTCACCATTCGGGACAGGGGGACCATTAGGCAATCAGCCCCAGCATTTT. This sequence encodes CASSPFGTGGPLGNQPQHF.

This clone was counted a few times. The V call is TRBV11-3, the J call TRBJ1-1; tentative D call: TRBD1 (5 bases). The V and J ends lost 3 bases and 0 bases respectively, with 8 bases between them. Germline V gives CDR1 SGHNT, CDR2 YENEEA. The CDR3 consists of 14 residues. CDR3 DNA sequence: TGTGCCAGCAGCTTTAGGGGTATGAACACTGAAGCTTTCTTT. Amino acids: CASSFRGMNTEAFF.

There are a few counts of this clone. CDR3 bases: TGTGCCAGCAGTGAAAAAGGGACAGGGGTTATGGCCGAGCAGTACTTC. This codes for CASSEKGTGVMAEQYF. The genes are TRBV2 and TRBJ2-7; 10 nucleotides match TRBD1. V gave up 2 bases and J gave up 6 bases; unmatched junction bases: 10. The CDR3 extends over 16 amino acids. Per germline, CDR1 SNHLY and CDR2 FYNNEI.

This clone came up a few times. The CDR3 nucleotides are TGCGCCAGCAGCCAAGGACTGTCCCAAGAGACCCAGTACTTC. Translated, it gives CASSQGLSQETQYF. The chain joins TRBV4-3 to TRBJ2-5, with D hard to call. V was shortened by 1 base and J by 1 base, with 7 bases between the two germline ends. The CDR3 sequence is 14 residues long. Germline V gene sequence: CDR1 LGHNA, CDR2 YSLEER.

The V and J genes are TRBV7-2 and TRBJ2-5, with 8 bases fitting TRBD1. V gave up 5 bases and J gave up 4 bases; unmatched junction bases: 9. The CDR3 is 15 amino acids. The germline gives CDR1 SGHTA, CDR2 FQGNSA. The CDR3 region has the DNA TGTGCCAGCAGCCGCCGGACAGGGCTCCTAGAGACCCAGTACTTC. As protein: CASSRRTGLLETQYF.

The rearrangement joins TRBV5-1 to TRBJ2-7, with D uncertain. Germline V gene lookup returns CDR1 SGHRS and CDR2 YFSETQ. The CDR3 loop spans 14 amino acids. V was trimmed by 0 bases and J by 1 base, leaving 8 bases between them. CDR3 bases: TGCGCCAGCAGCTTGGCCGGCGGATCCTACGAGCAGTACTTC. This encodes CASSLAGGSYEQYF.

The chain has TRBV10-1 and TRBJ2-7; possible D gene TRBD1, 7 bases. V lost 6 bases and J 2 bases, leaving 20 bases between the germline ends. The CDR3 has 16 amino acids. Germline lookup yields CDR1 WNHNN and CDR2 SYGVQD (reference sequence). For the CDR3, the DNA is TGCGCCAGCAGCGGGGGAGAGACAGGGAGTACCTACGAGCAGTACTTC. Translated: CASSGGETGSTYEQYF.

The chain links TRBV6-1 to TRBJ2-1, with TRBD2 identical over 7 bases. V lost 3 bases, J lost 4 bases, and 9 bases stayed unmatched. CDR1 is MNHNS, CDR2 SASEGT, per germline. This CDR3 is 16 amino acids long. The CDR3 DNA follows: TGTGCCAGCAGTGATATAGGGCTAGCGGAGTACAATGAGCAGTTCTTC. It encodes CASSDIGLAEYNEQFF.

This chain links TRBV7-2 with TRBJ2-7; the match to TRBD2 covers 15 bases. V shed 1 base and J 5 bases; nucleotides not matched to a gene: 9. The CDR3 spans 18 residues. Germline V gene data show CDR1 as SGHTA and CDR2 as FQGNSA. CDR3 nucleotide sequence: TGTGCCAGCAGCTTAGGGGGGACTAGCGGGAGGAAGGGGAACGAGCAGTACTTC. It translates to CASSLGGTSGRKGNEQYF.

In this sample, this clone turned up once. The chain has TRBV7-9 and TRBJ2-2; 7 bases align to TRBD2. Trimming at V came to 5 bases and at J to 7 bases, leaving 19 bases not matched to a gene. The CDR3 is 18 residues long. CDR1 is SEHNR and CDR2 is FQNEAQ in the germline V gene (reference sequence). CDR3 region: CASSETNIPAERGGELFF. As DNA, the CDR3 is TGTGCCAGCAGCGAAACAAATATACCGGCAGAGCGGGGCGGGGAGCTGTTTTTT.